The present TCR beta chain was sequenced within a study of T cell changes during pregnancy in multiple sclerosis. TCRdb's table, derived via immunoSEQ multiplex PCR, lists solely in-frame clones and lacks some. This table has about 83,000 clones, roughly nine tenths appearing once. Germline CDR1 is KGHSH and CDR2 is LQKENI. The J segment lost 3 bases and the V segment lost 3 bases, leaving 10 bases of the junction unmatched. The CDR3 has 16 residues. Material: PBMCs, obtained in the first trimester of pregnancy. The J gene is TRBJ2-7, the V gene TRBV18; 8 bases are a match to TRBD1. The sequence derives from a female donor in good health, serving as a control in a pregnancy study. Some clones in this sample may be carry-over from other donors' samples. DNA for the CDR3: TGTGCCAGCTCACCGTCTCAGGGGGCTGGTGTCTACGAGCAGTACTTC. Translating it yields CASSPSQGAGVYEQYF. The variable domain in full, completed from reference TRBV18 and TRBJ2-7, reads NAGVMQNPRHLVRRRGQEARLRCSPMKGHSHVYWYRQLPEEGLKFMVYLQKENIIDESGMPKERFSAEFPKEGPSILRIQQVVRGDSAAYFCASSPSQGAGVYEQYFGPGTRLTVT.